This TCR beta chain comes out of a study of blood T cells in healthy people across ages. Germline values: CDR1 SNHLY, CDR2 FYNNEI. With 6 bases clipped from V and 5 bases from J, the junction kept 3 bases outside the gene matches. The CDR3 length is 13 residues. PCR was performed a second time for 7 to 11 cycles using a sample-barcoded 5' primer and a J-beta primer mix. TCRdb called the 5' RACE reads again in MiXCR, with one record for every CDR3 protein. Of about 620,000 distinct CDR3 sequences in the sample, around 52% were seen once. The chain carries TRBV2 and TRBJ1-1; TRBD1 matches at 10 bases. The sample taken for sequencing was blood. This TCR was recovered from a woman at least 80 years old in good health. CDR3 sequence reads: CASRGTGATEAFF. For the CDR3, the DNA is TGTGCCAGCAGGGGGACAGGGGCAACTGAAGCTTTCTTT.